Sequencing of this TCR beta chain was carried out in a study of graft-versus-host responses after intestinal transplantation. Measured with immunoSEQ multiplex PCR; TCRdb has only the in-frame clones, and not every one. The data show some 13,000 clones, around two fifths seen once. CDR3 length equals 13 residues. Trimming took off 6 bases at V and 5 bases at J, with 14 bases between the two ends. This clone was detected once. The chain combines TRBV23-1 with TRBJ2-7; D perhaps matches TRBD1 (6 bases). TRBV23-1 belongs to the ORF category, with a function that is uncertain. This specimen consisted of alloreactive CD4+ T cells from a mixed lymphocyte reaction culture, obtained before intestinal transplant. As to subset: CFSE-low proliferating T cells sorted from approximately 6-day pre-transplant mixed lymphocyte reaction (GvH or HvG direction). This receptor was identified in a human patient who received an intestinal transplant. This CDR3 reads CASRQGKGNEQYF. The CDR3 DNA follows: TGCGCCAGCAGGCAGGGGAAAGGTAACGAGCAGTACTTC.